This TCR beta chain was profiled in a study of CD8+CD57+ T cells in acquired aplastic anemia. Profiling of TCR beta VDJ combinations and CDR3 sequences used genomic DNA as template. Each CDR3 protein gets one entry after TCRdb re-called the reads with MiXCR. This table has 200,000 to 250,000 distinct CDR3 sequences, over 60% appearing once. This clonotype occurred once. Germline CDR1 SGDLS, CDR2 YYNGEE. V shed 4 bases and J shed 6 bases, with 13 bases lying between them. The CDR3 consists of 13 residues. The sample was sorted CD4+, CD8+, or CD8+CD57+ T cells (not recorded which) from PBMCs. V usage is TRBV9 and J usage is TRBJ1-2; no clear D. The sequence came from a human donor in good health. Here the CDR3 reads CASSTTPNNGYTF. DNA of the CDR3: TGTGCCAGCAGCACGACCCCAAACAATGGCTACACCTTC.